Listed below are T cell receptor beta chains from one sample, sequenced in a study of blood T cell repertoires in COVID-19. This table comes from immunoSEQ multiplex PCR, and its TCRdb copy is limited to in-frame clones, with some not included. The sample consists of about 120,000 clones, more than 75% of them appearing once. The sequenced material came from peripheral blood. The receptors derive from a man aged 35 to 55 with acute or convalescent COVID-19. CDR3s include the opening cysteine and the closing phenylalanine or tryptophan. The D gene is left open where the match is weak. Clone size is shown for a subset of rows, as once, few, many or a class of expanded clone.

TRBV6-2/TRBV6-3,.,15,TRBJ2-2,TRBD1,CASSYPGQYTGELFF,TGTGCCAGCAGTTACCCGGGACAGTACACCGGGGAGCTGTTTTTT
TRBV3-1/TRBV3-2,few,13,TRBJ1-1,TRBD1,CASSRTGGTEAFF,TGTGCCAGCAGCCGGACAGGGGGCACTGAAGCTTTCTTT
TRBV7-9,.,17,TRBJ2-1,TRBD2,CASSPRTSGGLNNEQFF,TGTGCCAGCAGCCCCCGGACTAGCGGGGGACTTAACAATGAGCAGTTCTTC
TRBV7-9,once,13,TRBJ2-5,.,CASSPSGAETQYF,TGTGCCAGCAGCCCCTCAGGGGCAGAGACCCAGTACTTC
TRBV6-1,.,17,TRBJ2-6,.,CASSAQTRSSGANVLTF,TGTGCCAGCAGTGCACAAACACGGAGCTCTGGGGCCAACGTCCTGACTTTC
TRBV12-5,.,13,TRBJ2-7,TRBD1,CASGEGQPYEQYF,TGTGCTAGTGGCGAGGGACAGCCCTACGAGCAGTACTTC
TRBV9,.,14,TRBJ1-5,.,CASSLQGADQPQHF,TGTGCCAGCAGCCTACAGGGCGCGGATCAGCCCCAGCATTTT
TRBV5-6,.,14,TRBJ2-7,.,CASSYRDTSYEQYF,TGTGCCAGCAGCTACCGGGACACTTCCTACGAGCAGTACTTC
TRBV5-1,.,13,TRBJ2-1,.,CASRPGQNNEQFF,TGCGCCAGCAGACCCGGACAGAACAATGAGCAGTTCTTC
TRBV7-2,.,16,TRBJ2-7,TRBD2,CASSLVATGGPGEQYF,TGTGCCAGCAGCTTAGTCGCAACGGGGGGGCCGGGCGAGCAGTACTTC
TRBV30,.,14,TRBJ1-1,.,CAWSVYRGASEAFF,TGTGCCTGGAGTGTCTATAGGGGCGCTTCTGAAGCTTTCTTT
TRBV27,.,17,TRBJ2-6,.,CATTGRVRSSGANVLTF,TGTGCCACCACCGGCAGGGTTCGGAGCTCTGGGGCCAACGTCCTGACTTTC
TRBV30,once,15,TRBJ2-3,TRBD2,CAWTLSGGGTDTQYF,TGTGCCTGGACCCTTAGCGGGGGTGGCACAGATACGCAGTATTTT
TRBV6-2/TRBV6-3,.,13,TRBJ1-1,TRBD1,CASSYPQGTEAFF,TGTGCCAGCAGTTACCCACAGGGGACTGAAGCTTTCTTT
TRBV12-5,few,12,TRBJ1-1,.,CASTEVNTEAFF,TGTGCTAGTACCGAGGTGAACACTGAAGCTTTCTTT
TRBV29-1,many,12,TRBJ2-5,.,CSVYGLVMDQYF,TGCAGCGTTTACGGACTTGTAATGGACCAGTACTTC
TRBV7-2,once,15,TRBJ2-1,TRBD2,CASSLVPGGLNEQFF,TGTGCCAGCAGCTTAGTTCCGGGGGGACTCAATGAGCAGTTCTTC
TRBV12-3/TRBV12-4,.,12,TRBJ2-7,.,CASSFTGTEQYF,TGTGCCAGCAGTTTCACAGGGACCGAGCAGTACTTC
TRBV19,.,14,TRBJ2-1,.,CASSRLDMDNEQFF,TGTGCCAGTAGTCGACTAGACATGGACAATGAGCAGTTCTTC
TRBV24-1,once,14,TRBJ2-2,.,CATSALLGTGELFF,TGTGCCACCAGTGCCCTACTCGGGACCGGGGAGCTGTTTTTT
TRBV5-4,.,14,TRBJ2-3,TRBD2,CASSPSGDTDTQYF,TGTGCCAGCAGCCCTAGCGGGGACACAGATACGCAGTATTTT
TRBV7-9,once,14,TRBJ1-5,TRBD1,CASSPTGENQPQHF,TGTGCCAGCAGTCCTACAGGGGAGAATCAGCCCCAGCATTTT
TRBV5-5,few,13,TRBJ1-1,.,CASSLVLRSEAFF,TGTGCCAGCAGTTTGGTTCTTAGGAGTGAAGCTTTCTTT
TRBV27,.,14,TRBJ1-6,TRBD1,CASSLLGGESPLHF,TGTGCCAGCAGTTTATTAGGGGGCGAATCACCCCTCCACTTT
TRBV14,.,13,TRBJ2-5,.,CASSQAWPETQYF,TGTGCCAGCAGCCAAGCGTGGCCGGAGACCCAGTACTTC
TRBV27,few,15,TRBJ2-7,TRBD1,CASSLADRGSYEQYF,TGTGCCAGCAGTTTAGCAGACAGGGGCTCCTACGAGCAGTACTTC
TRBV5-1,.,14,TRBJ2-7,.,CASSLLGVYDEQYF,TGCGCCAGCAGCTTGTTAGGGGTTTACGACGAGCAGTACTTC
TRBV19,.,16,TRBJ1-5,.,CASSISAQYSNQPQHF,TGTGCCAGTAGTATATCGGCACAGTATAGCAATCAGCCCCAGCATTTT
TRBV5-1,.,15,TRBJ1-1,.,CASSFLSGVDTEAFF,TGCGCCAGCAGCTTCCTTTCGGGGGTGGACACTGAAGCTTTCTTT
TRBV19,.,14,TRBJ1-2,.,CASSILTANYGYTF,TGTGCCAGTAGTATCCTAACAGCTAACTATGGCTACACCTTC
TRBV5-4,.,14,TRBJ1-2,.,CASSLVQGNDGYTF,TGTGCCAGCAGCTTGGTGCAGGGGAACGATGGCTACACCTTC
TRBV4-3,.,17,TRBJ2-7,.,CASSQFGPAANAYEQYF,TGCGCCAGCAGCCAATTTGGGCCGGCAGCTAATGCCTACGAGCAGTACTTC
TRBV7-3,.,15,TRBJ2-1,TRBD2,CASSVGTSGGNEQFF,TGTGCCAGCAGCGTCGGGACTAGCGGGGGGAATGAGCAGTTCTTC
TRBV2,.,14,TRBJ1-2,.,CASPSGSTNYGYTF,TGTGCCAGCCCATCAGGATCCACTAACTATGGCTACACCTTC
TRBV6-5,.,15,TRBJ1-5,.,CASTSGVVSNQPQHF,TGTGCCAGCACCTCAGGGGTGGTTAGCAATCAGCCCCAGCATTTT
TRBV19,.,14,TRBJ1-5,.,CASGDLGLNQPQHF,TGTGCCAGTGGGGATTTGGGACTCAATCAGCCCCAGCATTTT
TRBV20-1,once,11,TRBJ2-3,.,CSAILTDTQYF,TGCAGTGCTATACTGACAGATACGCAGTATTTT
TRBV12-2,.,16,TRBJ1-2,.,CASRHSPGRGGYGYTF,TGTGCAAGTCGACACTCCCCAGGGAGGGGGGGTTATGGCTACACCTTC
TRBV5-4,once,17,TRBJ2-3,TRBD2,CASSLALAGPSRDTQYF,TGTGCCAGCAGCTTGGCCCTAGCGGGGCCCTCCCGAGATACGCAGTATTTT